This T cell receptor (beta chain) is drawn from a study of T cells expressing NK-cell markers. Whole-study context: Sequenced donors, eight in total, included seven who were HCMV-seropositive and one who was seronegative.

The CDR3 is 14 amino acids. Germline lookup yields CDR1 DFQATT and CDR2 SNEGSKA (reference sequence). Reprocessing the 5' RACE reads, TCRdb reports a single entry for every CDR3 protein and omits DNA. Its clone listing holds under 500,000 distinct CDR3 sequences. The receptor comes from a woman between 18 and 70 years old in good health. The source material was blood T cells: a sorted CD56 or NKG2C T cell subset, CD4+ or CD8+ T cells, or bulk PBMC T cells (not recorded which). The chain has TRBV20-1 and TRBJ2-2; no DNA is available, so the TRBD1 call from TCRdb remains unchecked. CDR3 loop: CSARGKGGTGELFF.